Here is one TCR beta chain with its context. Its cognate antigen is unknown. The data stem from a study of OX40 agonist ivuxolimab in advanced cancers. General study findings and limits: At doses 0.1 to 3.0 mg/kg, CD4+ and CD8+ clones expanded.

CDR1 is SGHTA and CDR2 is FQGTGA in the germline V gene. The CDR3 length is 14 residues. Trimming removed 0 bases at V and 7 bases at J, with 13 bases between. Profiled with immunoSEQ multiplex PCR; TCRdb holds only in-frame clones, not every one. The table records fewer than 40,000 clones, roughly nine tenths of them present only once. Sequenced here: CD4+ or CD8+ T cells sorted from blood, sampled in a trial of the OX40 agonist ivuxolimab. This TCR derives from an adult with an advanced solid tumor such as melanoma, head and neck, liver or kidney cancer. The chain has TRBV7-3 and TRBJ2-7; D is possibly TRBD1 (6 bases). The CDR3 reads CASSLTLSGAEQYF. CDR3 bases: TGTGCCAGCAGCTTAACGTTGTCAGGGGCAGAGCAGTACTTC.